A single T cell receptor beta chain is shown here with its context. The target antigen is unknown. It was with random hexamers that about 0.45 to 1 ug RNA was reverse transcribed. Amplification of TCR beta CDR3 used immunoSEQ multiplex PCR across 54 Vbeta and 13 Jbeta. TCRdb processed the immunoSEQ multiplex PCR reads anew with MiXCR; each CDR3 protein has one entry. The repertoire holds around 99,000 distinct CDR3 sequences, around 97% seen once, with more than 0.08% in the top ten. Trimming took off 2 bases at V and 8 bases at J, with 11 bases between the two ends. CDR1 and CDR2 (germline): MDHEN, SYDVKM. CDR3 size: 13 residues. Sequencing of TCR beta drew on CD8+ and CD4+ T cells from blood. The CD8+ and CD4+ T cells were isolated magnetically using a negative isolation approach, whereas the TEMRA cells were enriched by FACS. The sample is drawn from a study of CD8 T cells in Susac syndrome. General observations from the study: In its TCR sequencing and HLA analysis, the study acknowledged that the number of individuals was relatively small.

The TCR comes from a human donor in good health. The chain carries TRBV28 and TRBJ2-3; unclear D gene. The sequencing input was CD4+ T cells from PBMCs. CDR3 coding DNA: TGTGCCAGCAGTTTAAAGGTTCCCATTACGCAGTATTTT. Amino acid sequence: CASSLKVPITQYF.